The 31 T cell receptor beta chains in this list originate from one sample, sequenced in a study of shared clonotypes between healthy human individuals (dated by TCRdb to between 2020 and 2021). The library was generated by the immunoSEQ multiplex PCR assay. TCRdb holds this immuneACCESS table with in-frame rearrangements only. Some clones are missing; in checked studies, unresolved V genes explain under half, and the rest has no known cause. For this sample the table gives about 2 million clones, of which 95% were detected only once. Of the sample, under 0.15% falls within the top ten clones. Sequencing was performed on naive CD4+ T cells sorted from blood. The cell subset or site label, as the study defines it: CD45RA+ positively selected. These receptors all stem from a man younger than 35 in good health.

The chain joins TRBV29-1 to TRBJ1-1, with D perhaps TRBD1 (5 bases). The CDR3 loop spans 12 amino acids. Germline CDR1 is SQVTM and CDR2 is ANQGSEA. V dropped 4 bases and J dropped 4 bases, with 10 bases sitting between them. The CDR3 nucleotides are TGCAGCGTTGCAGGGCTGGTCACTGAAGCTTTCTTT. This sequence encodes CSVAGLVTEAFF.

The CDR3 DNA is TGTGCCAGCAGCCGTAACGGGCCCAGCTATGGCTACACCTTC. Amino acids: CASSRNGPSYGYTF. This rearrangement joins TRBV14 to TRBJ1-2; D not resolved. V was trimmed by 4 bases and J by 4 bases, leaving 13 bases between them. CDR1 and CDR2 (germline): SGHDN, FVKESK. The length of the CDR3 is 14 residues.

The gene calls are TRBV5-1 and TRBJ1-2; perhaps TRBD1 as D (6 bases). The CDR3 contains 14 residues. Germline V lookup: CDR1 SGHRS, CDR2 YFSETQ. Trimming shortened V by 4 bases and J by 4 bases, and 14 bases separated the two germline ends. CDR3 bases: TGCGCCAGCAGCCCACGAACAGGGATCTATGGCTACACCTTC. It translates to CASSPRTGIYGYTF. Together with reference TRBV5-1 and TRBJ1-2, the CDR3 gives the full variable domain: KAGVTQTPRYLIKTRGQQVTLSCSPISGHRSVSWYQQTPGQGLQFLFEYFSETQRNKGNFPGRFSGRQFSNSRSEMNVSTLELGDSALYLCASSPRTGIYGYTFGSGTRLTVV.

This chain joins TRBV25-1 and TRBJ1-4; tentatively, D is TRBD1 (6 bases). V lost 5 bases and J 1 base, leaving 11 bases between the germline ends. The CDR3 has 15 amino acids. Germline V CDR1 and CDR2: MGHDK, SYGVNS. Here the CDR3 reads CASSSTGQTNEKLFF. The CDR3 region has the DNA TGTGCCAGCAGTTCAACAGGGCAAACTAATGAAAAACTGTTTTTT.

The chain carries TRBV18 and TRBJ2-7, with D hard to call. The CDR3 length is 13 residues. Germline V gene sequence: CDR1 KGHSH, CDR2 LQKENI. Trimming took off 0 bases at V and 6 bases at J, with 9 bases between the two ends. The CDR3 reads CASSPPGFSEQYF. The CDR3 DNA sequence: TGTGCCAGCTCACCACCAGGGTTTAGCGAGCAGTACTTC.

The V call is TRBV7-9, the J call TRBJ2-7; no clear D gene. CDR3 length equals 15 residues. CDR1 is SEHNR and CDR2 is FQNEAQ in the germline V gene (reference sequence). The ends were cut back, 3 bases at V and 3 bases at J, with 15 bases in the middle. The chain's CDR3 is CASSLSGPANYEQYF. The CDR3 nucleotides are TGTGCCAGCAGCTTGTCGGGTCCGGCCAACTACGAGCAGTACTTC.

This chain joins TRBV5-4 and TRBJ1-4; 10 positions agree with TRBD1. The CDR3 sequence is 16 residues long. The germline V gene has CDR1 SGHNT and CDR2 YYREEE (reference sequence). J was trimmed by 6 bases and V by 0 bases; bases with no gene match: 5. Here the CDR3 DNA reads TGTGCCAGCAGCTTGGATGGCGGGACAGGGGATGAAAAACTGTTTTTT. Translated, it gives CASSLDGGTGDEKLFF. Drawing the rest from reference TRBV5-4 and TRBJ1-4, the complete variable domain is ETGVTQSPTHLIKTRGQQVTLRCSSQSGHNTVSWYQQALGQGPQFIFQYYREEENGRGNFPPRFSGLQFPNYSSELNVNALELDDSALYLCASSLDGGTGDEKLFFGSGTQLSVL.

The chain is built from TRBV25-1 and TRBJ2-3; TRBD2 matches at 10 bases. There are 16 residues in the CDR3. Germline-derived CDR1 and CDR2 are MGHDK and SYGVNS. V was pared by 5 bases and J by 3 bases, with 8 bases of the junction left unmatched. The CDR3 protein is CASSLLAGGLTDTQYF. The CDR3 nucleotides read TGTGCCAGCAGTTTATTAGCGGGGGGTTTGACAGATACGCAGTATTTT. The full variable domain, in which reference TRBV25-1 and TRBJ2-3 provide the parts outside the CDR3, is EADIYQTPRYLVIGTGKKITLECSQTMGHDKMYWYQQDPGMELHLIHYSYGVNSTEKGDLSSESTVSRIRTEHFPLTLESARPSHTSQYLCASSLLAGGLTDTQYFGPGTRLTVL.

The chain has TRBV4-1 and TRBJ1-5; TRBD1 is a possible D gene (5 bases). The CDR3 loop spans 16 amino acids. Germline CDR1 and CDR2: MGHRA and YSYEKL. V lost 5 bases, J lost 9 bases, and 23 bases lay in between. CDR3 coding DNA: TGCGCCAGCAGCATTGGTTCAGGAGGGGCTTCAGGGCCCCAGCATTTT. This encodes CASSIGSGGASGPQHF.

This rearrangement joins TRBV29-1 to TRBJ2-3; 14 nucleotides match TRBD2. The ends lost 7 bases at V and 6 bases at J; junction bases unmatched: 3. Looked up from germline, CDR1 is SQVTM and CDR2 is ANQGSEA. The CDR3 contains 13 residues. CDR3 in DNA: TGCAGCGCCGGGACTAGCGGGAGTGATACGCAGTATTTT. Protein: CSAGTSGSDTQYF.

The chain joins TRBV6-5 to TRBJ1-2; the D gene is possibly TRBD1 (6 bases). The length of the CDR3 is 15 residues. The V end lost 0 bases, the J end lost 5 bases, and 13 bases lay between the germline ends. The V gene's germline CDR1 is MNHEY and CDR2 SVGAGI. The CDR3 is CASSYSTGQPYGYTF. In nucleotides, the CDR3 is TGTGCCAGCAGTTACTCCACGGGACAACCGTATGGCTACACCTTC.

Worth noting for this clone: Other DNA sequences in this sample translate to the same CDR3. The rearrangement links TRBV6-5 to TRBJ2-7; tentatively, D is TRBD1 (5 bases). The germline V gene encodes CDR1 MNHEY and CDR2 SVGAGI. This CDR3 is 13 amino acids long. V lost 6 bases and J 0 bases, leaving 9 bases between the germline ends. The CDR3 region has the DNA TGTGCCAGCAGAAGGGGATCCTCCTACGAGCAGTACTTC. Amino acid sequence: CASRRGSSYEQYF.

On this clone: Distinct nucleotide sequences in the sample also encode this CDR3. The chain combines TRBV5-1 with TRBJ1-5; unclear D gene. V was cut by 0 bases and J by 0 bases, with 4 bases left in between. The CDR3 spans 14 residues. Per the germline V gene, CDR1 is SGHRS and CDR2 is YFSETQ. In nucleotides, the CDR3 is TGCGCCAGCAGCTTGGACAATAGCAATCAGCCCCAGCATTTT. This sequence encodes CASSLDNSNQPQHF.

V and J are TRBV27 and TRBJ1-5, with D possibly TRBD1 on 5 matching bases. The CDR3 has 14 amino acids. V lost 3 bases and J 7 bases, leaving 13 bases between the germline ends. The germline V gene has CDR1 MNHEY and CDR2 SMNVEV (reference sequence). CDR3 sequence reads: CASSFLGDGQPQHF. DNA for the CDR3: TGTGCCAGCAGTTTCTTGGGGGATGGACAGCCCCAGCATTTT.

The DNA for the CDR3 is TGTGCCAGCAGTGAAGAGGGGGGTCCCTACGAGCAGTACTTC. As protein: CASSEEGGPYEQYF. The chain employs TRBV6-1 and TRBJ2-7; D is perhaps TRBD1 or TRBD2 (6 bases each). Germline V gene sequence: CDR1 MNHNS, CDR2 SASEGT. Trimming took 1 base from V and 2 from J, leaving 9 bases between them. This CDR3 is 14 amino acids long.

This chain uses TRBV5-5 with TRBJ2-5; unclear D gene. Trimming cost V 3 bases and J 5 bases, with 8 bases left between them. The CDR3 covers 12 residues. Germline assignment: CDR1 SGHKS and CDR2 YYEKEE (reference sequence). The CDR3 DNA is TGTGCCAGCAGCTATCTCCCGGAGACCCAGTACTTC. Its protein product is CASSYLPETQYF.

Of note for this clone: The identical CDR3 is also encoded by other nucleotide sequences in the sample. V usage is TRBV30 and J usage is TRBJ2-1; 8 bases agree with TRBD2. The CDR3 loop spans 13 amino acids. CDR1 GTSNPN and CDR2 SVGIG come from the germline V gene (reference sequence). V lost 0 bases, J lost 7 bases, and 2 bases stayed unmatched. Here the CDR3 DNA reads TGTGCCTGGAGTGTGGGCGGGAGGAATGAGCAGTTCTTC. Encoded protein: CAWSVGGRNEQFF.

This clone has just one count. Sequence at one end of the junction differs from germline and may be a read error. The chain combines TRBV5-8 with TRBJ2-5; D may match TRBD1 or TRBD2 (6 bases each). Germline CDR1 reads SGHTS; CDR2 reads YDEGEE. The CDR3 has 14 amino acids. The CDR3 protein is CASIYPGAQGTQYF. DNA for the CDR3: TGTGCCAGCATCTACCCGGGGGCCCAAGGGACCCAGTACTTC.

The rearrangement links TRBV5-6 to TRBJ1-4; 7 positions agree with TRBD1. CDR3 size: 14 residues. The junction had 2 bases not matched to a gene; V was cut back by 4 bases and J by 2 bases. Germline-derived CDR1 and CDR2 are SGHDT and YYEEEE. CDR3 nucleotides: TGTGCCAGCAGCACGGGACAGACTAATGAAAAACTGTTTTTT. As protein: CASSTGQTNEKLFF.

In the case of this clone: Other DNA sequences within the sample encode an identical CDR3. The V and J genes are TRBV5-4 and TRBJ1-3, with unresolved D. This CDR3 has 14 amino acids. The V and J ends lost 0 bases and 0 bases respectively, with 4 bases between them. Germline CDR1 reads SGHNT; CDR2 reads YYREEE (reference sequence). In DNA form, the CDR3 reads TGTGCCAGCAGCTTGGGTAACTCTGGAAACACCATATATTTT. Its translation: CASSLGNSGNTIYF.

The chain uses TRBV2 and TRBJ2-7; TRBD1 matches at 8 bases. The CDR3 sequence is 16 residues long. V lost 5 bases to trimming and J lost 2 bases; unmatched junction nucleotides: 11. Germline-derived CDR1 and CDR2 are SNHLY and FYNNEI. CDR3 sequence (DNA): TGTGCCAGCAGTACTTGGGGGACAGGAGGCGCCTACGAGCAGTACTTC. Protein sequence: CASSTWGTGGAYEQYF.

The CDR3 bases are TGTGCCAGCAGCTTGGTGCCCTGGGGCGGTGGGGACTACGAGCAGTACTTC. This sequence encodes CASSLVPWGGGDYEQYF. The chain couples TRBV5-4 to TRBJ2-7, with D maybe TRBD1 (5 bases). Germline V gene data show CDR1 as SGHNT and CDR2 as YYREEE (reference sequence). The CDR3 consists of 17 residues. The V gene lost 0 bases and the J gene lost 3 bases, with 19 bases spanning the gap.

The V and J genes are TRBV6-6 and TRBJ2-2, with TRBD1 matching 8 bases. Germline-derived CDR1 and CDR2 are MNHNY and SVGAGI (reference sequence). CDR3 length: 14 amino acids. V lost 5 bases to trimming and J lost 4 bases; unmatched junction nucleotides: 3. The DNA of the CDR3 is TGTGCCAGCAGTCCGACAGGGGTCACCGGGGAGCTGTTTTTT. This translates into CASSPTGVTGELFF.

This chain uses TRBV7-6 with TRBJ1-2; D is ambiguous. The CDR3 consists of 14 residues. The germline V gene encodes CDR1 SGHVS and CDR2 FNYEAQ. Trimming shortened V by 2 bases and J by 2 bases, and 9 bases separated the two germline ends. CDR3 sequence: CASSLQATNYGYTF. The CDR3 coding sequence is TGTGCCAGCAGCTTACAGGCAACCAACTATGGCTACACCTTC.

The chain carries TRBV25-1 and TRBJ2-1, with TRBD1 matching over 7 bases. The CDR3 has 15 residues. J was trimmed by 4 bases and V by 3 bases; bases with no gene match: 6. CDR1 and CDR2 (germline): MGHDK, SYGVNS. The CDR3 bases are TGTGCCAGCAGTGAGGGGACAGTTCCTTACAATGAGCAGTTCTTC. Its protein product is CASSEGTVPYNEQFF.

This clone was detected a few times. The V gene is TRBV7-9, the J gene TRBJ1-4, with D perhaps matching TRBD1 (6 bases). Germline V lookup: CDR1 SEHNR, CDR2 FQNEAQ (reference sequence). The CDR3 extends over 15 amino acids. Trimming took off 6 bases at V and 2 bases at J, with 13 bases between the two ends. CDR3 region: CASSRTGPTNEKLFF. CDR3 sequence (DNA): TGTGCCAGCAGTCGTACAGGGCCGACTAATGAAAAACTGTTTTTT. The entire variable domain, with the rest obtained from reference TRBV7-9 and TRBJ1-4, is as follows: DTGVSQNPRHKITKRGQNVTFRCDPISEHNRLYWYRQTLGQGPEFLTYFQNEAQLEKSRLLSDRFSAERPKGSFSTLEIQRTEQGDSAMYLCASSRTGPTNEKLFFGSGTQLSVL.

The chain couples TRBV12-5 to TRBJ2-7; 7 bases match TRBD1. The CDR3 has 18 residues. Germline CDR1 reads LGHNT; CDR2 reads FRNRAP. With 0 bases clipped from V and 0 bases from J, the junction kept 11 bases outside the gene matches. The CDR3 here is CASGLVRLDRVSSYEQYF. The CDR3 DNA follows: TGTGCTAGTGGTTTGGTACGCCTCGACAGGGTAAGCTCCTACGAGCAGTACTTC.

The CDR3 sequence is CASSLRQGNSNQPQHF. In nucleotides, the CDR3 is TGTGCCAGCAGCTTAAGGCAGGGGAATAGCAATCAGCCCCAGCATTTT. The chain is built from TRBV7-2 and TRBJ1-5, with D possibly TRBD1 on 6 matching bases. Trimming pared 2 bases from V and 0 bases from J, leaving 11 bases between. Germline CDR1 and CDR2: SGHTA and FQGNSA. This CDR3 has 16 residues.

CDR3 DNA sequence: TGTGCCAGCAGACCGGACGAGACCTCTGGAAACACCATATATTTT. Protein sequence: CASRPDETSGNTIYF. The chain couples TRBV6-5 to TRBJ1-3; D unclear. The CDR3 covers 15 residues. Germline values: CDR1 MNHEY, CDR2 SVGAGI. V was cut by 6 bases and J by 0 bases, with 12 bases left in between.

The chain uses TRBV5-1 and TRBJ2-1, with TRBD1 as a possible D gene (7 bases). This CDR3 is built from 15 residues. The V gene lost 6 bases and the J gene lost 2 bases, with 15 bases spanning the gap. CDR1 and CDR2 (germline): SGHRS, YFSETQ. The CDR3 DNA follows: TGCGCCAGCACCGGCAGGGGGGCACCCTACAATGAGCAGTTCTTC. Its protein is CASTGRGAPYNEQFF.

This chain uses TRBV5-1 with TRBJ1-1; the match to TRBD1 covers 7 bases. CDR3 length: 12 residues. The V gene end was trimmed by 4 bases and the J gene end by 6 bases; junction bases not matched to a gene: 3. Germline V gene sequence: CDR1 SGHRS, CDR2 YFSETQ. In nucleotides, the CDR3 is TGCGCCAGCAGCGACAGGGAACCTGAAGCTTTCTTT. This gives the protein CASSDREPEAFF.